The T cell receptor (beta chain) described here comes from a study of T cells after yellow fever vaccination. Using its own MiXCR run on the 5' RACE reads, TCRdb lists one record per CDR3 protein. The data contain hundreds of thousands of distinct CDR3 sequences, around a sixth of them singletons. This clonotype was recorded at least ten times. The specimen comprised PBMCs, sampled before the yellow fever booster vaccination. This receptor was taken from a man aged 18 to 29 who received the YFV17D yellow fever vaccine.

Here the CDR3 reads CASSPLGTSYGYTF. CDR3 DNA sequence: TGTGCCAGCAGTCCCCTTGGGACAAGCTATGGCTACACCTTC. The V call is TRBV2, the J call TRBJ1-2; maybe TRBD1 (6 bases). CDR1 is SNHLY and CDR2 is FYNNEI in the germline V gene. V lost 5 bases to trimming and J lost 4 bases, with 14 bases between them. The CDR3 contains 14 residues. Supplemented by reference TRBV2 and TRBJ1-2, the full variable domain reads EPEVTQTPSHQVTQMGQEVILRCVPISNHLYFYWYRQILGQKVEFLVSFYNNEISEKSEIFDDQFSVERPDGSNFTLKIRSTKLEDSAMYFCASSPLGTSYGYTFGSGTRLTVV.